Listed below are T cell receptor beta chains from one sample, sequenced in a study of cytomegalovirus exposure and HLA in healthy donors. TCRdb keeps only in-frame clones here, not all; method: immunoSEQ multiplex PCR. This sample carries 150,000 to 200,000 clones, 80% of them seen once, and the ten largest clones take roughly 9.7%. Input material: PBMCs. Every receptor here comes from a man between 18 and 35 years old in good health and CMV-seropositive. The CDR3 runs from the conserved cysteine through the conserved F or W. The D gene is left open where the match is weak. For some rows the clone size is stated as once, few or many, or as a class when expanded; others skip it.

abundance	v_gene	j_gene	d_gene	CDR3nt	CDR3aa
few	TRBV7-2	TRBJ1-2	.	TGTGCCAGCAGTCCTGGGGCCCGCTATGGCTACACCTTC	CASSPGARYGYTF
.	TRBV27	TRBJ2-7	.	TGTGCCAGCAGTTTACGTCGGGACTGGTTTTCCTACGAGCAGTACTTC	CASSLRRDWFSYEQYF
.	TRBV2	TRBJ2-5	TRBD2	TGTGCCAGCAGGGGGATTAGTAGCGGGAGGGCCCAAGAGACCCAGTACTTC	CASRGISSGRAQETQYF
.	TRBV5-1	TRBJ2-4	TRBD2	TGCGCCAGCAGCTTGTGGGGAGGGGAAAACATTCAGTACTTC	CASSLWGGENIQYF
.	TRBV9	TRBJ2-3	TRBD2	TGTGCCAGCAGTCTGGGGGGGGAGAGTACGCAGTATTTT	CASSLGGESTQYF
.	TRBV19	TRBJ1-4	.	TGTGCCAGTAGTCTTACAGGGATGGCAACTAATGAAAAACTGTTTTTT	CASSLTGMATNEKLFF
.	TRBV19	TRBJ1-2	.	TGTGCCAGTAGTATAGATGGGTCTATTACAGGGTACCCCTATGGCTACACCTTC	CASSIDGSITGYPYGYTF
once	TRBV2	TRBJ2-1	TRBD2	TGTGCCAGCAGTCGATCAACGGGACTAGCGGGAGGAAGTCGTGCGAATGAGCAGTTCTTC	CASSRSTGLAGGSRANEQFF
few	TRBV2	TRBJ2-1	TRBD1	TGTGCCACTTCAAGACAGGGAATGGACAATGAGCAGTTCTTC	CATSRQGMDNEQFF
.	TRBV10-1	TRBJ1-2	.	TGCGCCAGCAGTGACGGGGGAATCCATGGCTACACCTTC	CASSDGGIHGYTF
few	TRBV5-1	TRBJ2-7	TRBD1	TGCGCCAGCAGCTTGCGACAGGGGTTTTACGAGCAGTACTTC	CASSLRQGFYEQYF
.	TRBV7-6	TRBJ2-7	.	TGTGCCAGCAGCTTAGATCGTCTGCGCGAGCAGTACTTC	CASSLDRLREQYF
.	TRBV29-1	TRBJ2-1	.	TGCAGCGGACAAGGGGGGGGGCTTCAGTTCTTC	CSGQGGGLQFF
.	TRBV5-1	TRBJ1-5	TRBD1	TGCGCCAGCAGCTTGGGACAGGGAACGCAGCCCCAGCATTTT	CASSLGQGTQPQHF
.	TRBV30	TRBJ2-7	TRBD1	TGTGCCTGGACGGAATGGGGGAGACAGGGCCTCTCCGAGCAGTACTTC	CAWTEWGRQGLSEQYF
few	TRBV18	TRBJ2-1	TRBD2	TGTGCCAGCTCTCCCGGGACTAGCGGGAGGAATGAGCAGTTCTTC	CASSPGTSGRNEQFF
.	TRBV4-3	TRBJ2-7	.	TGCGCCAGCAGCCAGAGAACAGGACCCCCCTACGAGCAGTACTTC	CASSQRTGPPYEQYF
.	TRBV11-3	TRBJ2-2	.	TGTGCCAGCAGCTTCGACAACAGGCGGAGCGGGGAGCTGTTTTTT	CASSFDNRRSGELFF
.	TRBV7-9	TRBJ1-1	.	TGTGCCAGCATCAATCATGGAGGCAGCATGAACACTGAAGCTTTCTTT	CASINHGGSMNTEAFF
.	TRBV4-1	TRBJ1-1	.	TGCGCCAGCAGCCAACAGGGTGCGGAGGGCACTGAAGCTTTCTTT	CASSQQGAEGTEAFF
few	TRBV6-1	TRBJ1-1	.	TGTGCCAGCACTATTTACAGGAACACTGAAGCTTTCTTT	CASTIYRNTEAFF
.	TRBV23-1	TRBJ1-3	.	TGCGCCAGCAGTCAAAAGGGGGGGGCCGGAGGAAACACCATATATTTT	CASSQKGGAGGNTIYF
.	TRBV27	TRBJ1-2	.	TGTGCCAGCAGCCCTGACACGTCCTATGGCTACACCTTC	CASSPDTSYGYTF